Following are 11 T cell receptor beta chains from one sample sequenced in a study of CD8 T cells in ankylosing spondylitis. TCRdb used MiXCR to reprocess the 5' RACE reads, holding one entry per CDR3 protein. This sample has 120,000 or so distinct CDR3 sequences, with roughly 13% found just once. The sample consisted of blood, either unsorted or a sorted T cell fraction (not recorded which). These receptors were taken from a female donor with ankylosing spondylitis or in good health (not recorded which).

The chain couples TRBV11-2 to TRBJ2-7, with D possibly TRBD1 on 5 matching bases. There are 16 residues in the CDR3. Germline assignment: CDR1 SGHAT and CDR2 FQNNGV. V was trimmed by 5 bases and J by 1 base, leaving 18 bases between them. CDR3 region: CASSPRSGFRSYEQYF. CDR3 sequence (DNA): TGTGCCAGCAGCCCCAGATCAGGGTTTAGATCCTACGAGCAGTACTTC.

This clonotype came up many times. The V and J genes are TRBV20-1 and TRBJ1-1; 9 bases fit TRBD1. The germline gives CDR1 DFQATT, CDR2 SNEGSKA (reference sequence). The CDR3 contains 12 residues. J gave up 7 bases and V 6 bases, and 6 bases lay outside the gene matches. Here the CDR3 reads CSAAGTGREAFF. CDR3 DNA: TGCAGTGCCGCAGGGACAGGGCGTGAAGCTTTCTTT.

This clonotype came up a few times. This sequence joins TRBV28 and TRBJ2-3; perhaps D is TRBD1 or TRBD2 (5 bases each). The V end was cut by 4 bases, the J end by 3 bases, with 11 bases between. CDR1 and CDR2 from the germline V gene are MDHEN and SYDVKM. CDR3 length: 14 amino acids. This CDR3 is CASSWDRRTDTQYF. The CDR3 coding sequence is TGTGCCAGCAGTTGGGACCGGAGGACAGATACGCAGTATTTT.

In its sample, this clonotype was seen many times. The chain employs TRBV5-1 and TRBJ2-7; D gene ambiguous. Germline lookup yields CDR1 SGHRS and CDR2 YFSETQ. There are 12 residues in the CDR3. With 0 bases removed from V and 8 bases from J, the gap between germline ends came to 9 bases. The CDR3 DNA reads TGCGCCAGCAGCTTGGAAGTTGGGAAGCAGTACTTC. Residues: CASSLEVGKQYF.

This clonotype came up a few times. The rearrangement links TRBV19 to TRBJ2-1; D is undetermined. The V and J ends lost 2 bases and 3 bases respectively, with 14 bases between them. The V gene's germline CDR1 is LNHDA and CDR2 SQIVND (reference sequence). The CDR3 contains 16 residues. The CDR3 nucleotides read TGTGCCAGTAGTATAATCCGAGACCGTAACTACAATGAGCAGTTCTTC. Protein: CASSIIRDRNYNEQFF.

The gene calls are TRBV18 and TRBJ1-1; 10 positions agree with TRBD1. CDR1 and CDR2 from the germline V gene are KGHSH and LQKENI. The CDR3 length is 16 residues. V lost 4 bases, J lost 5 bases, and 10 bases stayed unmatched. In DNA form, the CDR3 reads TGTGCCAGCTCACTGGGGACAGGGGTACGGCGAACTGAAGCTTTCTTT. It yields the protein CASSLGTGVRRTEAFF.

Many counts were recorded for this clonotype. The V call is TRBV9, the J call TRBJ1-2, with no clear D. Germline V gives CDR1 SGDLS, CDR2 YYNGEE. Trimming left V 3 bases short and J 2 bases short, with 8 bases between. The CDR3 spans 13 residues. CDR3 in amino acids: CASSDRGNYGYTF. The CDR3 DNA follows: TGTGCCAGCAGCGATCGGGGAAACTATGGCTACACCTTC.

This clonotype was seen repeatedly, ten times or more. This chain uses TRBV9 with TRBJ2-1; possibly TRBD2 for D (5 bases). From germline, CDR1 is SGDLS and CDR2 YYNGEE. Trimming stripped 0 bases from V and 8 bases from J, with 6 bases between. The CDR3 length is 12 residues. For the CDR3, the DNA is TGTGCCAGCAGCGTAGACGGGGATGAGCAGTTCTTC. Its protein is CASSVDGDEQFF.

The chain recombines TRBV3-1 with TRBJ2-1; TRBD2 agrees at 7 bases. The V gene's germline CDR1 is LGHDT and CDR2 YNNKEL (reference sequence). With 5 bases clipped from V and 4 bases from J, the junction kept 14 bases outside the gene matches. The CDR3 is 17 amino acids. Here the CDR3 reads CASSIQALAVGYNEQFF. The CDR3 DNA follows: TGTGCCAGCAGCATCCAGGCCCTAGCGGTGGGATACAATGAGCAGTTCTTC.

The V call is TRBV30, the J call TRBJ1-6; no firm D call. CDR1 is GTSNPN and CDR2 is SVGIG in the germline V gene (reference sequence). The CDR3 totals 13 residues. V shed 2 bases and J shed 8 bases, with 10 bases lying between them. The CDR3 loop is CAWSLSADSPLHF. The CDR3 DNA follows: TGTGCCTGGAGTTTATCAGCCGATTCACCCCTCCACTTT.

This clonotype has a count of ten or more. The chain links TRBV5-1 to TRBJ1-1, with 7 bases lining up with TRBD1. The CDR3 runs to 16 residues. The germline CDR1 and CDR2 sequences are SGHRS and YFSETQ. V shed 4 bases, J shed 0 bases, and the junction held 9 bases outside the gene matches. CDR3 loop: CASSRPGQSMNTEAFF. The CDR3 DNA reads as TGCGCCAGCAGCAGACCGGGACAGTCCATGAACACTGAAGCTTTCTTT.